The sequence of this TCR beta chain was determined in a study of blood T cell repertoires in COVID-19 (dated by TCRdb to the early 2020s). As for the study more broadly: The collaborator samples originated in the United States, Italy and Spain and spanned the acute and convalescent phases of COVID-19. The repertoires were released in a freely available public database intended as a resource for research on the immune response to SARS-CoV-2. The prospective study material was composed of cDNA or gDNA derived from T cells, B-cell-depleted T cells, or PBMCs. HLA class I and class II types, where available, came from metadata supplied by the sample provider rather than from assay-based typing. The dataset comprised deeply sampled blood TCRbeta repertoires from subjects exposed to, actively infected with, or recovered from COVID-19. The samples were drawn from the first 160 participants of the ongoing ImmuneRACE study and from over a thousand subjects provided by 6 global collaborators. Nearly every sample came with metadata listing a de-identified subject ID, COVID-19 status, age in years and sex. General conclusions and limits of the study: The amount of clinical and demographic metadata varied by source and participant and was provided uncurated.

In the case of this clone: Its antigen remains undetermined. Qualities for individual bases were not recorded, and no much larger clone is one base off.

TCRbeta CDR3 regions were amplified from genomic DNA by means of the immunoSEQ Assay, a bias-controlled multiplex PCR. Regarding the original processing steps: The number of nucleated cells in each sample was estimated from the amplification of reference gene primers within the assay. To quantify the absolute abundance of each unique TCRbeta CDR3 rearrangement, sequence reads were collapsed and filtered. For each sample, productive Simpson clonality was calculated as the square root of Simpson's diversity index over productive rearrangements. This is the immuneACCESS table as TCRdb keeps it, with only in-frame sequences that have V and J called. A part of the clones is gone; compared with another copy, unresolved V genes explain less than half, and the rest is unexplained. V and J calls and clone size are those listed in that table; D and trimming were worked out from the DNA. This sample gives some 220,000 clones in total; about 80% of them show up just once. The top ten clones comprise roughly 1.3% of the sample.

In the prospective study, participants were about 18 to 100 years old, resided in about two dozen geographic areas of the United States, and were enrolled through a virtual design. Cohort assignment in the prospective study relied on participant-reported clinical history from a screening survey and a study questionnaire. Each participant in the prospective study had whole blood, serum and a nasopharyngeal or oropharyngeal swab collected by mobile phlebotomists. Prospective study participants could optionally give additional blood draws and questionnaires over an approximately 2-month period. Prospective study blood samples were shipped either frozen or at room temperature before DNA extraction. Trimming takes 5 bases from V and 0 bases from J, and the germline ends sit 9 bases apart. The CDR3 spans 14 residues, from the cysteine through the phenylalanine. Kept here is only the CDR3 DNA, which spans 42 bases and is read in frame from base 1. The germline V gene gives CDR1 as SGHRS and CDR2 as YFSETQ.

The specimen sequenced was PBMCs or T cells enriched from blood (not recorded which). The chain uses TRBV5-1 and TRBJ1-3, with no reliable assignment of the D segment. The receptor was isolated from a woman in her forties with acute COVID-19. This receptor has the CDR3 CASRNEGSGNTIYF. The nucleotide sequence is TGCGCCAGCAGGAACGAGGGCTCTGGAAACACCATATATTTT.